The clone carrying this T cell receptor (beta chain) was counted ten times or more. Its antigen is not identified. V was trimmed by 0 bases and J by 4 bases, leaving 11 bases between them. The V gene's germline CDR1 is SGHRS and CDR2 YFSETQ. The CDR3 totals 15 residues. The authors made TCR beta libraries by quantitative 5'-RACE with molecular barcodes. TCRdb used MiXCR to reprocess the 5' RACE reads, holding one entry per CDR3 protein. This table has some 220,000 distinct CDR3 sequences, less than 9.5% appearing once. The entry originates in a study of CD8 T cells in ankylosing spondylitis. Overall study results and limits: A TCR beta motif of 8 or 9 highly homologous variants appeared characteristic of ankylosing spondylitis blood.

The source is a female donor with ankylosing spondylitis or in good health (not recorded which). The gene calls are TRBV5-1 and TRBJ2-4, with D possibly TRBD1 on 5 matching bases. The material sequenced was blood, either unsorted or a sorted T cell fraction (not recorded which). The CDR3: CASSLALDSKNIQYF. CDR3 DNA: TGCGCCAGCAGCTTGGCCCTCGACAGTAAAAACATTCAGTACTTC.